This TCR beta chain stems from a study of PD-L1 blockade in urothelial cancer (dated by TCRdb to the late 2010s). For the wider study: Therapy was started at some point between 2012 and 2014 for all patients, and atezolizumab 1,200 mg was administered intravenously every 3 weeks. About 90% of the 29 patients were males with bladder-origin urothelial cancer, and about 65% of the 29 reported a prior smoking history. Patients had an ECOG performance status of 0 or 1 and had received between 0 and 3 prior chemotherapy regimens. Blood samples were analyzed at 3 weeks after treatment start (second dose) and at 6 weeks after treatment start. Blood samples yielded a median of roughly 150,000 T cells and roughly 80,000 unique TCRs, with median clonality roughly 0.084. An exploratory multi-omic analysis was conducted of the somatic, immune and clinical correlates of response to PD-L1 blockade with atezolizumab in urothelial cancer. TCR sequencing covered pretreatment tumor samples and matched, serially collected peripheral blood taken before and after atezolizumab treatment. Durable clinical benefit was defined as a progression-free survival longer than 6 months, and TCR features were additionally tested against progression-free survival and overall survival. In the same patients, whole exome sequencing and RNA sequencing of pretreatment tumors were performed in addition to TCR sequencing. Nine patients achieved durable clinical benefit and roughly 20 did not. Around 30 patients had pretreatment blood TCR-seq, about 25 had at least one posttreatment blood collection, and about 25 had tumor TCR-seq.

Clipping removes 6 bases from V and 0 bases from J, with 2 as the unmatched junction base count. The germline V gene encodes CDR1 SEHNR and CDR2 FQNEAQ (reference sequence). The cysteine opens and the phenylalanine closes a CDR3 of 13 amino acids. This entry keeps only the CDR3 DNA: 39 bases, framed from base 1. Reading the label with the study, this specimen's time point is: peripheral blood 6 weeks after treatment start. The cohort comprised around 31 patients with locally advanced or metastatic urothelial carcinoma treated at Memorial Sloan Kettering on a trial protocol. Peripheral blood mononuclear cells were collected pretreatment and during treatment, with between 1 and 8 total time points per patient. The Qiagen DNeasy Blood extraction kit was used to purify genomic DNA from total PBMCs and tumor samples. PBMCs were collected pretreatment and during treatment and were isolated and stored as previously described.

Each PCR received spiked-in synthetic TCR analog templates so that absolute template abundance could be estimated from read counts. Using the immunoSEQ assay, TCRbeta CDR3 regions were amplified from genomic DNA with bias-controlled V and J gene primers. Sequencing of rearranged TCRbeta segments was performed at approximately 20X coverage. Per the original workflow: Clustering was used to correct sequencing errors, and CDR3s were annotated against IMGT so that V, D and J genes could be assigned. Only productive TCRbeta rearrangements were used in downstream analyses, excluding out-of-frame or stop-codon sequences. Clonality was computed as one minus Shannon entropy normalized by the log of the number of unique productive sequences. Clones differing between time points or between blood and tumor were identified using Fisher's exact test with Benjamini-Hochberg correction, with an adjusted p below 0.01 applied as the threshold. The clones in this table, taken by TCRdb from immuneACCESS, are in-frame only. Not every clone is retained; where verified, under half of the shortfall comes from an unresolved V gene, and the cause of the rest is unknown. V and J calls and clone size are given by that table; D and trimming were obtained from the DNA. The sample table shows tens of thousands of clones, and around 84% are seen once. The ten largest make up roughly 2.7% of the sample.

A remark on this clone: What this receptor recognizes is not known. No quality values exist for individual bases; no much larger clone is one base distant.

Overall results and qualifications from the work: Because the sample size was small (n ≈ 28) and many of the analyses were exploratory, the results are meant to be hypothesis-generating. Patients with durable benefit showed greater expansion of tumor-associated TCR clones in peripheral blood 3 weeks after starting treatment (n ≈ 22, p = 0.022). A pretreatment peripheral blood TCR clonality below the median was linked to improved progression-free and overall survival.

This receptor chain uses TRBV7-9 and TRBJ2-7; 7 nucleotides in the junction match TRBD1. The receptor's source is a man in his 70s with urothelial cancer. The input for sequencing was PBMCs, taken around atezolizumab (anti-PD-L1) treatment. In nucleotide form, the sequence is TGTGCCAGCAGACGGGACAGCTCCTACGAGCAGTACTTC. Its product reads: CASRRDSSYEQYF.